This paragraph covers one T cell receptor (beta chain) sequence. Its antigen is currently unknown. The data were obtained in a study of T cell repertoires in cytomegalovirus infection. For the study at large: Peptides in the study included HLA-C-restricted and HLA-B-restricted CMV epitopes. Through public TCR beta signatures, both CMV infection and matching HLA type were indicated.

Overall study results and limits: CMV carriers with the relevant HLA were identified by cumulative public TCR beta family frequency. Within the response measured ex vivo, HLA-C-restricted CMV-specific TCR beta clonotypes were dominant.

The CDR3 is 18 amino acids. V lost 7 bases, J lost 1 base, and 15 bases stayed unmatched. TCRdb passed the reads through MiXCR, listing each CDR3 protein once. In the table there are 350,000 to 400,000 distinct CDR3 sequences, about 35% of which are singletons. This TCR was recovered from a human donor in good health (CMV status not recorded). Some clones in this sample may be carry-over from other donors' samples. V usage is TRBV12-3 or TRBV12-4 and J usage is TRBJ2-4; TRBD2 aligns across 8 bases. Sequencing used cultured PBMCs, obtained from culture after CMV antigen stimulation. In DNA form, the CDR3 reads TGTGCCAGCACCCTTCACGCGGGGGGACTTTCGGCCAAAAACATTCAGTACTTC. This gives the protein CASTLHAGGLSAKNIQYF.